This T cell receptor beta chain was sequenced in a study of CD8 T cells in ankylosing spondylitis. Study-level findings and limits: Made up of about eight highly homologous variants, a TCR beta motif appeared characteristic of ankylosing spondylitis blood.

The germline V gene encodes CDR1 MNHNS and CDR2 SASEGT. The J segment lost 4 bases and the V segment lost 4 bases, leaving 7 bases of the junction unmatched. This CDR3 region has 15 residues. For this clonotype: Its specificity is unknown.

Quantitative 5'-RACE was performed with molecular barcodes, and it yielded the TCR beta libraries. One entry per CDR3 protein, called by TCRdb with MiXCR from the 5' RACE reads. The data contain fewer than 400,000 distinct CDR3 sequences, about a fifth of them singletons. The rearrangement joins TRBV6-1 to TRBJ2-3; 8 bases are shared with TRBD2. The sample taken for sequencing was blood, either unsorted or a sorted T cell fraction (not recorded which). This sequence was found in a male donor with ankylosing spondylitis. CDR3 nucleotides: TGTGCCAGCAGTGCCCAGCGGGAGTTCGCAGATACGCAGTATTTT. Translation gives CASSAQREFADTQYF.